This T cell receptor beta chain was identified in a study of T cell repertoires in ileal Crohn's disease. Study context: M0 samples are biopsies from inflamed ileum in the resection specimen.

For this clone: What it binds is unknown.

Regarding the study as a whole: Active smokers at surgery had more clonal expansions than non-smokers. All patients with clonality above 26.8% had endoscopic recurrence.

Assay used: immunoSEQ multiplex PCR; TCRdb lists only in-frame clones, some missing. The sample contains roughly 13,000 clones, over 75% of which appear only once. Between the trimmed V and J ends, which lost 7 bases and 6 bases, there was a span of 12 bases. The germline V gene has CDR1 SGHTA and CDR2 FQGNSA. The CDR3 extends over 12 amino acids. Time point: inflamed ileum from the surgical specimen. Eligibility required adulthood, ileal or ileocolonic Crohn's disease and indicated ileocolonic resection. The sequence came from an adult with Crohn's disease. This chain connects TRBV7-2 to TRBJ1-2; D unclear. Input material: ileal tissue. The CDR3 loop reads CASTETFNGYTF. CDR3 nucleotide sequence: TGTGCCAGCACCGAGACCTTTAATGGCTACACCTTC.